This TCR beta chain was identified during a study of memory CD4+ T cells and cytomegalovirus serostatus. Original analysis: Out-of-frame sequences were removed, leaving roughly 2.1 million distinct TCRbeta sequences. Sequencing used immunoSEQ multiplex PCR; TCRdb keeps in-frame clones, though not all of them. V and J calls and clone size are those listed in that table; D and trimming were worked out from the DNA. This table holds about 41,000 clones, about 76% found once. Germline CDR1 is MGHRA and CDR2 is YSYEKL. V was pared by 1 base and J by 5 bases, with 14 bases between. CDR3 size: 15 residues. The sort gate was single viable CD3+CD4+CD8-CD45RO+ cells for memory CD4+ T cells. Serum IgG to CMV pp150, pp28, p38 and p52 defined serostatus. Study observations and caveats: The CMV-associated TCR signature appears largely within the CD4+ memory repertoire.

A note on this clone: Its target is not known.

This chain connects TRBV4-1 to TRBJ1-2; D is undetermined. Sequenced input: memory CD4+ T cells from blood. The TCR originated in an adult in good health and CMV-seronegative. CDR3 DNA sequence: TGCGCCAGCAGCCAAGCCTCAAGCGTTGAGTATGGCTACACCTTC. As protein: CASSQASSVEYGYTF.